Here is one TCR beta chain with its context. This CDR3 contains 13 residues. Germline V gene data show CDR1 as SGDLS and CDR2 as YYNGEE. The V end was cut by 0 bases, the J end by 2 bases, with 5 bases between. This sample is drawn from a study of blood T cell repertoires in COVID-19. Original methodology: Counts of nucleated cells, estimated from reference gene primer amplification, were obtained. The assay was immunoSEQ multiplex PCR, and TCRdb's table has in-frame clones only and misses some. Clone size and V and J calls were adopted from that table, with D and trimming inferred from the DNA. The data show tens of thousands of clones, about four fifths seen once.

The TCR comes from a human donor in a cohort sampled during active COVID-19. Sequenced material: peripheral blood. The chain uses TRBV9 and TRBJ1-2; D is possibly TRBD1 (5 bases). The CDR3 here is CASSVGTNYGYTF. The CDR3 nucleotides are TGTGCCAGCAGCGTAGGGACAAACTATGGCTACACCTTC.